This T cell receptor beta chain derives from a study of identical twins. Study-level findings and limits: The same donors were not followed; conclusions instead depended on cross-sectional statistical analysis.

TCRdb called the 5' RACE reads again in MiXCR, with one record for every CDR3 protein. The repertoire has under 800,000 distinct CDR3 sequences, around 20% of them found once; the top ten carry 4% to 5.5%. As concerns this clonotype: Its cognate antigen is unknown.

From germline, CDR1 is SQVTM and CDR2 ANQGSEA. The ends were cut back, 4 bases at V and 6 bases at J, with 20 bases in the middle. The CDR3 totals 15 residues. In addition, the sample was reused for a study of T cells expressing NK-cell markers. That publication notes: The TCR beta repertoires were obtained from sorted CD3+CD56+NKG2C+, CD3+CD56+NKG2C- and CD3+CD56-NKG2C+ T cells. The CD3+CD56-NKG2C+ fraction of a few donors was also led by these clonotypes.

The sequenced sample was PBMCs. V is TRBV29-1 and J is TRBJ2-3, with a tentative D call TRBD2 (6 bases). The sequence came from a woman under 30 in good health. CDR3 protein: CSVVLTGAVHDTQYF. In DNA form, the CDR3 reads TGCAGCGTTGTCTTGACGGGAGCAGTCCACGATACGCAGTATTTT.